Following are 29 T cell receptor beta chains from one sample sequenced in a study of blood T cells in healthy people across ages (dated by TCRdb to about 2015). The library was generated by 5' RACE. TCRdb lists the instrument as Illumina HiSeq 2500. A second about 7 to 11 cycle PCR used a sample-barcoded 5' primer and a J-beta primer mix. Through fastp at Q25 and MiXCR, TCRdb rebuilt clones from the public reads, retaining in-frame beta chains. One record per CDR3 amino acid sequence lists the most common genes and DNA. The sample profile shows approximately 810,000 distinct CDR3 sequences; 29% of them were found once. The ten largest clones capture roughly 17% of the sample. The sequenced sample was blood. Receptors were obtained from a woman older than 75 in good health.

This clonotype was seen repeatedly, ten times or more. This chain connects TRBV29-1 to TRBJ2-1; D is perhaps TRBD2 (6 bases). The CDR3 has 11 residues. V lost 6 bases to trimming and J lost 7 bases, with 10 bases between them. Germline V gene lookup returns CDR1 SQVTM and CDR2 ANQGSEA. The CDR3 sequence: CSVGTVNEQFF. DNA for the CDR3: TGCAGCGTCGGGACTGTGAATGAGCAGTTCTTC.

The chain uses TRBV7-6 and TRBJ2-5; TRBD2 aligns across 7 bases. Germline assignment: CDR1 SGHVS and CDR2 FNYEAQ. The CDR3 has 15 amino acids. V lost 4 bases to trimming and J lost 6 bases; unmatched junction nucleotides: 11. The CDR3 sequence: CASSSRTSLGQTQYF. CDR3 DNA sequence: TGTGCCAGCAGCTCGCGGACTAGTCTCGGGCAGACCCAGTACTTC. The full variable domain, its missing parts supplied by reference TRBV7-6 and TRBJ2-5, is GAGVSQSPRYKVTKRGQDVALRCDPISGHVSLYWYRQALGQGPEFLTYFNYEAQQDKSGLPNDRFSAERPEGSISTLTIQRTEQRDSAMYRCASSSRTSLGQTQYFGPGTRLLVL.

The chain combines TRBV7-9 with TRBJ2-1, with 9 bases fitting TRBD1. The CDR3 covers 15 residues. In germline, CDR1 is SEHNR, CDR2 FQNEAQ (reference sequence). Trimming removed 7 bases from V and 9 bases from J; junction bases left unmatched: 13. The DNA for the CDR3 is TGTGCCAGCATCTTGGGGACAGGGAGGAGCGGTGAGCAGTTCTTC. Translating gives CASILGTGRSGEQFF.

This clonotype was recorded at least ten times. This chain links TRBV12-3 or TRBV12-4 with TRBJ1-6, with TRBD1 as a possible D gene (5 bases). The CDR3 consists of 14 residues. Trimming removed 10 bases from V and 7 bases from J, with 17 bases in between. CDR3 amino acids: CATGDSRSNSPLHF. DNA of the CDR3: TGTGCCACCGGTGACAGTCGATCGAATTCACCCCTCCACTTT.

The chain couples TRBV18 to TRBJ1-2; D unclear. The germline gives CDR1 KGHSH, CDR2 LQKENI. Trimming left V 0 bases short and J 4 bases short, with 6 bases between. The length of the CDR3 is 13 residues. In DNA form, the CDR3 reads TGTGCCAGCTCACCACCGAACAGCTATGGCTACACCTTC. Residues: CASSPPNSYGYTF.

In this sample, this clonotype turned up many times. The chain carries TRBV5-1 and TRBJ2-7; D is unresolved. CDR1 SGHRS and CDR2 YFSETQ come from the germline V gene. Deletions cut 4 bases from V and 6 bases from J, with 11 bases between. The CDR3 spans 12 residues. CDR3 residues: CASSVTNSEQYF. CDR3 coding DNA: TGCGCCAGCAGCGTAACTAACAGCGAGCAGTACTTC.

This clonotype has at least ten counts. CDR3 in amino acids: CASSRDRGQKLFF. The CDR3 DNA reads TGTGCCAGCAGCCGGGACAGGGGGCAAAAACTGTTTTTT. The chain employs TRBV7-2 and TRBJ1-4; 12 bases align to TRBD1. The germline CDR1 and CDR2 sequences are SGHTA and FQGNSA. The V and J ends lost 5 bases and 9 bases, in that order; junction bases with no gene match: 1. The CDR3 is 13 residues long.

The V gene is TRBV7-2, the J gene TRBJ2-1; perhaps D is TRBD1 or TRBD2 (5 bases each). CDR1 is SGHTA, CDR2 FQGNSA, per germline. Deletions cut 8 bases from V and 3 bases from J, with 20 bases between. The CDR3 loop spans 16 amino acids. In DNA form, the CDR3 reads TGTGCCAGCGGCGCGTCCGGGACCCGAGGCTACAATGAGCAGTTCTTC. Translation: CASGASGTRGYNEQFF.

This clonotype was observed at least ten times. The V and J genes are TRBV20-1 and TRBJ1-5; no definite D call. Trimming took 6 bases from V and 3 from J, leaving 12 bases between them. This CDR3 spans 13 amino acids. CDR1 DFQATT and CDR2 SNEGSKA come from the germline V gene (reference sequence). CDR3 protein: CSAKDGYNQPQHF. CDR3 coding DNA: TGCAGTGCCAAAGACGGATACAATCAGCCCCAGCATTTT.

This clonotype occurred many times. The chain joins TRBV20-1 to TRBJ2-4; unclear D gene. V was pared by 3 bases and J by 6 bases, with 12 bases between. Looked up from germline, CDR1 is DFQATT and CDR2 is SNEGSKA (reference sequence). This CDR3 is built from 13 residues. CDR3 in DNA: TGCAGTGCTAGGCCTGGCAGAGTAAACATTCAGTACTTC. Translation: CSARPGRVNIQYF.

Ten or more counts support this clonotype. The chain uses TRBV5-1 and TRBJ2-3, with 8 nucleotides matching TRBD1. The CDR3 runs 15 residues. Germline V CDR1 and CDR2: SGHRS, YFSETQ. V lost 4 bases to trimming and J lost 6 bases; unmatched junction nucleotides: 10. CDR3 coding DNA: TGCGCCAGCAGCCCGGGGGCAGGGGGCGCGGATACGCAGTATTTT. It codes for CASSPGAGGADTQYF.

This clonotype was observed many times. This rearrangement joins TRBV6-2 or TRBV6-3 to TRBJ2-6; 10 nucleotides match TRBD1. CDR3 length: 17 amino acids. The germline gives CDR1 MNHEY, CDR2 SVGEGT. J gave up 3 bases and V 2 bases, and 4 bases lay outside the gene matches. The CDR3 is CASSYGTGVYGANVLTF. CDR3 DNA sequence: TGTGCCAGCAGTTACGGGACAGGGGTATATGGGGCCAACGTCCTGACTTTC.

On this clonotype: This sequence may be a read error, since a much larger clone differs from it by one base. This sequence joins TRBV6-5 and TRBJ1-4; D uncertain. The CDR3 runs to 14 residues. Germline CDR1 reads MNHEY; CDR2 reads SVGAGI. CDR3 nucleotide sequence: TGTGCCAGCAGCCTGACGCCCTTTAATAAAAAACTGTTTTTT. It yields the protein CASSLTPFNKKLFF.

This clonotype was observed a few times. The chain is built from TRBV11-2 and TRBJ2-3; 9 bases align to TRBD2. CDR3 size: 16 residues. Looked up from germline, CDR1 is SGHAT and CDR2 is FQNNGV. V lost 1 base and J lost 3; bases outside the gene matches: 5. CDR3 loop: CASSLAAGGRTDTQYF. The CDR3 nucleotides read TGTGCCAGCAGCTTAGCAGCGGGGGGTCGGACAGATACGCAGTATTTT.

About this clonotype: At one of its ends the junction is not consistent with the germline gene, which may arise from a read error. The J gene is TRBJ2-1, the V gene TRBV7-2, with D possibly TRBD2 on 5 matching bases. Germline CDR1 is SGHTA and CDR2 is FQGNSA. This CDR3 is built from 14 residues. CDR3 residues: CAGSQSGTYNEQFF. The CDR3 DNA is TGTGCCGGCAGCCAATCCGGGACCTACAATGAGCAGTTCTTC.

Here the CDR3 reads CASRQGLKSNQPQHF. In DNA, the CDR3 is TGTGCCAGCAGACAGGGACTTAAGAGCAATCAGCCCCAGCATTTT. This sequence joins TRBV7-2 and TRBJ1-5, with TRBD1 as a possible D gene (6 bases). The CDR3 is 15 amino acids. The V end was cut by 6 bases, the J end by 1 base, with 13 bases between. The germline V gene encodes CDR1 SGHTA and CDR2 FQGNSA.

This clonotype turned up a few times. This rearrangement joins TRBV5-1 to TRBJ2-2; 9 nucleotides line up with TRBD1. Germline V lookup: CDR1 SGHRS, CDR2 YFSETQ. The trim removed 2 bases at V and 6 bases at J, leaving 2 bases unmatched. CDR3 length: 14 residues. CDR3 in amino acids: CASSLQGASGELFF. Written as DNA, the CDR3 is TGCGCCAGCAGCTTACAGGGGGCGTCCGGGGAGCTGTTTTTT.

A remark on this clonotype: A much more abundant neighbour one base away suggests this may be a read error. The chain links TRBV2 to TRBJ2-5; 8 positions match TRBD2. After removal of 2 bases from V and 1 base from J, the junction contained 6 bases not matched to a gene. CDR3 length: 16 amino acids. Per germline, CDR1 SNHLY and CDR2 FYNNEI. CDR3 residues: CASSETRGDFQETQYF. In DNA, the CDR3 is TGTGCCAGCAGTGAAACGCGGGGGGACTTCCAAGAGACCCAGTACTTC.

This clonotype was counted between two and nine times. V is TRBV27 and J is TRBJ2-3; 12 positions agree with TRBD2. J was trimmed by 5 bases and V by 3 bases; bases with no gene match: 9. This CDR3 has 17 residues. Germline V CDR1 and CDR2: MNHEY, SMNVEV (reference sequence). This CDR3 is CASSFSGLAGRQDTQYF. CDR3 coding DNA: TGTGCCAGCAGTTTTAGCGGACTAGCGGGGAGGCAAGATACGCAGTATTTT.

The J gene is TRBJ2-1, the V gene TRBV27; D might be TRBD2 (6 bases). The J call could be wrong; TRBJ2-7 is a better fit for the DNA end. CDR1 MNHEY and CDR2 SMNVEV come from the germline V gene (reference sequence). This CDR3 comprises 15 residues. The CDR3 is CASSKAGSSYNEQYF. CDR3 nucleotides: TGTGCCAGCAGCAAGGCGGGGAGCTCCTACAATGAGCAGTACTTC.

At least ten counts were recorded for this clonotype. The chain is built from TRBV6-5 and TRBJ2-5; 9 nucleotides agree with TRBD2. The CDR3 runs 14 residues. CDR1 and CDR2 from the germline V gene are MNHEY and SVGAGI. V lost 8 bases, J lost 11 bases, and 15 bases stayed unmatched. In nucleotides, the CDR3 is TGTGCCAGCTCCGCGGGGGGGAGGACAAGAGAGCAGTACTTC. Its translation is CASSAGGRTREQYF.

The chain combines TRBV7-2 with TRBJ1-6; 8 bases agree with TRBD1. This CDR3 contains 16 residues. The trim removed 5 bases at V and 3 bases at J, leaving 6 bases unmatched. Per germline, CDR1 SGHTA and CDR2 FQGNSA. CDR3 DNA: TGTGCCAGCAGCCGGACAGGGACTAACTATAATTCACCCCTCCACTTT. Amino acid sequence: CASSRTGTNYNSPLHF.

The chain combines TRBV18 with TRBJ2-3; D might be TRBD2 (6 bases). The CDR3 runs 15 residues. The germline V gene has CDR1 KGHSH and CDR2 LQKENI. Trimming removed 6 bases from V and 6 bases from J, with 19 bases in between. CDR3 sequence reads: CASSPTSLVMDTQYF. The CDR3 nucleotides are TGTGCCAGCTCTCCTACTAGCCTCGTTATGGATACGCAGTATTTT.

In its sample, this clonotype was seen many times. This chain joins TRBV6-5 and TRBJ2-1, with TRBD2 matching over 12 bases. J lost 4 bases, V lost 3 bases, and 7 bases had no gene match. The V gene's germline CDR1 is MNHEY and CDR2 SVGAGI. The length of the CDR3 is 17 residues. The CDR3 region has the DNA TGTGCCAGCAGTTATAACCCCGGGACTAGCGGGTACAATGAGCAGTTCTTC. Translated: CASSYNPGTSGYNEQFF.

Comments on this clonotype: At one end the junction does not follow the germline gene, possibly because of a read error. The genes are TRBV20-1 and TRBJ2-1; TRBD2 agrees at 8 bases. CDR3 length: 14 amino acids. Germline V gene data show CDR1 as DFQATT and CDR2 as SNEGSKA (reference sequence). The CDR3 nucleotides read TGCAGTGCTAGAATGCGGGGGGACTACACTGAGCAGTTCTTC. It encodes CSARMRGDYTEQFF.

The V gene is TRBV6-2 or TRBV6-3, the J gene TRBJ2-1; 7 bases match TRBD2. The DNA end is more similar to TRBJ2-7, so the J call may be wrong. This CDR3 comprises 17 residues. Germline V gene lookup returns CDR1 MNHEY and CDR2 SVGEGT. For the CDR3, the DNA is TGTGCCAGCAGAAACGGCGGGGGAACGAGCTCCTACAATGAGCAGTACTTC. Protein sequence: CASRNGGGTSSYNEQYF.

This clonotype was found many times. The CDR3 sequence is CASSWGAGTQETQYF. CDR3 nucleotides: TGCGCCAGCAGCTGGGGGGCGGGGACCCAAGAGACCCAGTACTTC. V usage is TRBV5-1 and J usage is TRBJ2-5; D might be TRBD1 or TRBD2, each matching 6 bases. This CDR3 contains 15 residues. From germline, CDR1 is SGHRS and CDR2 YFSETQ. The V and J ends lost 3 bases and 1 base respectively, with 13 bases between them.

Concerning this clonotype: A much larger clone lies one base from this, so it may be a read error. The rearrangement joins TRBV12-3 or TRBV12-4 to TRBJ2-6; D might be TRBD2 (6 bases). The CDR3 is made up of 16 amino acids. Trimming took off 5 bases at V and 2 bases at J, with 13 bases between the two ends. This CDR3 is CASSPQWGAGANVLTF. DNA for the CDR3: TGTGCCAGCAGTCCACAATGGGGGGCTGGGGCCAACGTCCTGACTTTC.

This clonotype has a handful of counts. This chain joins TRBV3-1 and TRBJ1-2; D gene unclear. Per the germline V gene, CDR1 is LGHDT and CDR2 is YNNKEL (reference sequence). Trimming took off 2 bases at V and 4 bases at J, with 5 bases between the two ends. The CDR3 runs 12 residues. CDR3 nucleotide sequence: TGTGCCAGCAGCCAAAGCAGCTATGGCTACACCTTC. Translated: CASSQSSYGYTF.